These 21 T cell receptor beta chains originate from one sample sequenced in a study of shared clonotypes between healthy human individuals. Assay used: immunoSEQ multiplex PCR; TCRdb lists only in-frame clones, some missing. This sample has 300,000 to 400,000 clones, with roughly 70% found just once. Sequences were obtained from memory CD4+ T cells sorted from blood. Subset: CD45RA-negative fraction. The receptors come from a man younger than 45 in good health.

The chain is built from TRBV19 and TRBJ2-2; 8 bases map to TRBD1. V lost 7 bases and J lost 1; bases outside the gene matches: 5. Germline V gives CDR1 LNHDA, CDR2 SQIVND (reference sequence). The CDR3 is 15 amino acids. The CDR3 nucleotides read TGTGCCAGTATCCGGACAGGGCGGAACACCGGGGAGCTGTTTTTT. Translated, it gives CASIRTGRNTGELFF.

As DNA, the CDR3 is TGTGCCAGCAGTACCTCGTTACACTCCTACGAGCAGTACTTC. Translation gives CASSTSLHSYEQYF. The chain employs TRBV28 and TRBJ2-7; D gene uncertain. There are 14 residues in the CDR3. Germline loops: CDR1 MDHEN, CDR2 SYDVKM. V was trimmed by 5 bases and J by 0 bases, leaving 11 bases between them.

The V gene is TRBV7-8, the J gene TRBJ1-4; D remains unclear. The CDR3 loop spans 17 amino acids. Per germline, CDR1 SGHVS and CDR2 FQNEAQ. V was pared by 2 bases and J by 0 bases, with 13 bases between. The CDR3 sequence is CASSLWASGATNEKLFF. The CDR3 DNA follows: TGTGCCAGCAGCTTATGGGCGTCGGGTGCAACTAATGAAAAACTGTTTTTT.

The V call is TRBV19, the J call TRBJ2-2; 7 bases match TRBD1. CDR1 LNHDA and CDR2 SQIVND come from the germline V gene (reference sequence). Trimming cost V 8 bases and J 0 bases; bases outside gene matches: 6. The length of the CDR3 is 15 residues. As DNA, the CDR3 is TGTGCCAGTCGCCCCGGGACAGCGAACACCGGGGAGCTGTTTTTT. This gives the protein CASRPGTANTGELFF.

The V call is TRBV7-9, the J call TRBJ2-7, with D perhaps TRBD1 or TRBD2 (5 bases each). Germline V gene lookup returns CDR1 SEHNR and CDR2 FQNEAQ (reference sequence). This CDR3 is built from 15 residues. Between the trimmed V and J ends, which lost 5 bases and 2 bases, there was a span of 16 bases. CDR3 coding DNA: TGTGCCAGCAGCCCAGAGGGGCTTTTCCCCTACGAGCAGTACTTC. Translation: CASSPEGLFPYEQYF. The variable domain in full, completed from reference TRBV7-9 and TRBJ2-7, reads DTGVSQNPRHKITKRGQNVTFRCDPISEHNRLYWYRQTLGQGPEFLTYFQNEAQLEKSRLLSDRFSAERPKGSFSTLEIQRTEQGDSAMYLCASSPEGLFPYEQYFGPGTRLTVT.

In this sample, this clone turned up a few times. The sample has other DNA sequences that encode this CDR3 too. The chain has TRBV29-1 and TRBJ2-5; possibly TRBD1 or TRBD2 for D (6 bases each). Trimming removed 2 bases from V and 5 bases from J, with 12 bases in between. CDR3 length equals 13 residues. CDR1 SQVTM and CDR2 ANQGSEA come from the germline V gene. The CDR3 DNA reads as TGCAGCGTTGAACGGCAGGGGAGGGAGACCCAGTACTTC. Translated, it gives CSVERQGRETQYF.

This clone was picked up a small number of times. The chain carries TRBV6-1 and TRBJ2-7; 7 nucleotides align to TRBD2. Germline V gives CDR1 MNHNS, CDR2 SASEGT. CDR3 length: 12 amino acids. J was trimmed by 6 bases and V by 7 bases; bases with no gene match: 6. The CDR3: CASTRGEGEQYF. The DNA for the CDR3 is TGTGCCAGCACGCGCGGGGAGGGCGAGCAGTACTTC.

This chain links TRBV28 with TRBJ2-7; D might be TRBD1 (6 bases). The V end lost 7 bases, the J end lost 0 bases, and 13 bases lay between the germline ends. The CDR3 length is 14 residues. Germline V gene lookup returns CDR1 MDHEN and CDR2 SYDVKM. CDR3 amino acids: CASTTGSSSYEQYF. The CDR3 DNA follows: TGTGCCAGCACAACAGGGTCGAGCTCCTACGAGCAGTACTTC.

The table lists this clone with a few counts. This chain connects TRBV2 to TRBJ2-7, with 9 bases matching TRBD2. With V trimmed by 5 bases and J by 5 bases, 7 bases remained unmatched. The germline V gene has CDR1 SNHLY and CDR2 FYNNEI. CDR3 length equals 14 residues. This chain's CDR3 is CASSLLAGRNEQYF. CDR3 DNA: TGTGCCAGCAGTTTGCTAGCGGGAAGGAACGAGCAGTACTTC.

The table lists this clone with many counts. The chain has TRBV5-1 and TRBJ2-2, with unresolved D. This CDR3 spans 13 amino acids. Per the germline V gene, CDR1 is SGHRS and CDR2 is YFSETQ. With 4 bases removed from V and 6 bases from J, the gap between germline ends came to 10 bases. The CDR3 reads CASSTGVSGELFF. The CDR3 bases are TGCGCCAGCAGCACTGGAGTGTCCGGGGAGCTGTTTTTT.

The chain joins TRBV6-5 to TRBJ2-7; D gene uncertain. There are 13 residues in the CDR3. Germline assignment: CDR1 MNHEY and CDR2 SVGAGI. Trimming pared 5 bases from V and 4 bases from J, leaving 12 bases between. The CDR3 loop reads CASSLRKGYEQYF. CDR3 coding DNA: TGTGCCAGCAGTCTACGTAAGGGATACGAGCAGTACTTC.

This clone was counted ten times or more. The V gene is TRBV2, the J gene TRBJ2-3, with a possible D match to TRBD2 (5 bases). Germline V gene sequence: CDR1 SNHLY, CDR2 FYNNEI. Between the trimmed V and J ends, which lost 8 bases and 0 bases, there was a span of 12 bases. The CDR3 spans 14 residues. This CDR3 reads CASGRPTSTDTQYF. The CDR3 nucleotides read TGTGCCAGCGGGAGACCTACTAGCACAGATACGCAGTATTTT.

The chain is built from TRBV5-4 and TRBJ2-7; TRBD2 matches at 12 bases. Germline V lookup: CDR1 SGHNT, CDR2 YYREEE (reference sequence). J was trimmed by 3 bases and V by 0 bases; bases with no gene match: 7. CDR3 length: 17 amino acids. The CDR3 DNA follows: TGTGCCAGCAGCTTGGTGGGCTGGACTAGCGGGGTCTACGAGCAGTACTTC. This gives the protein CASSLVGWTSGVYEQYF.

This sequence joins TRBV7-9 and TRBJ2-1; TRBD2 is a possible D gene (5 bases). CDR1 is SEHNR, CDR2 FQNEAQ, per germline (reference sequence). V was trimmed by 5 bases and J by 0 bases, leaving 11 bases between them. This CDR3 spans 15 amino acids. For the CDR3, the DNA is TGTGCCAGCAGCCATCGTAGCGCCTCCTACAATGAGCAGTTCTTC. It codes for CASSHRSASYNEQFF.

This chain uses TRBV29-1 with TRBJ2-2; D uncertain. Germline CDR1 reads SQVTM; CDR2 reads ANQGSEA. The CDR3 has 12 residues. V was shortened by 2 bases and J by 2 bases, with 3 bases between the two germline ends. The CDR3 nucleotides are TGCAGCGTTGAAAGTAACACCGGGGAGCTGTTTTTT. It specifies CSVESNTGELFF.

V gene TRBV7-2 combines with J gene TRBJ1-2, with 7 bases that match TRBD1. The germline gives CDR1 SGHTA, CDR2 FQGNSA. This CDR3 has 13 residues. V lost 1 base and J lost 8; bases outside the gene matches: 4. The CDR3 protein is CASSLGQGIGYTF. The CDR3 DNA follows: TGTGCCAGCAGCTTAGGACAGGGTATAGGCTACACCTTC.

J is TRBJ1-1 and V is TRBV28; 7 nucleotides line up with TRBD1. With V trimmed by 5 bases and J by 1 base, 10 bases remained unmatched. CDR3 length: 16 amino acids. Germline V CDR1 and CDR2: MDHEN, SYDVKM. The DNA for the CDR3 is TGTGCCAGCAGTCAACTCACCCCAGGGGGGAACACTGAAGCTTTCTTT. This gives the protein CASSQLTPGGNTEAFF.

The J gene is TRBJ2-7, the V gene TRBV2, with D possibly TRBD1 on 6 matching bases. The CDR3 extends over 15 amino acids. The germline gives CDR1 SNHLY, CDR2 FYNNEI. The ends were cut back, 3 bases at V and 2 bases at J, with 14 bases in the middle. CDR3 in amino acids: CASSDPQAGAYEQYF. CDR3 DNA: TGTGCCAGCAGTGACCCCCAGGCAGGGGCCTACGAGCAGTACTTC.

V usage is TRBV9 and J usage is TRBJ2-3; 7 nucleotides line up with TRBD2. CDR3 length: 18 residues. V gave up 0 bases and J gave up 2 bases; unmatched junction bases: 12. Germline CDR1 is SGDLS and CDR2 is YYNGEE. The CDR3 sequence is CASSVGEGGPWNTDTQYF. DNA of the CDR3: TGTGCCAGCAGCGTAGGAGAGGGAGGGCCGTGGAACACAGATACGCAGTATTTT.

This chain connects TRBV6-1 to TRBJ1-5; D is uncertain. This CDR3 has 13 amino acids. The ends were cut back, 8 bases at V and 0 bases at J, with 8 bases in the middle. Germline CDR1 MNHNS, CDR2 SASEGT. CDR3 sequence (DNA): TGTGCCAGCGATGCGTATAGCAATCAGCCCCAGCATTTT. Protein: CASDAYSNQPQHF.

The V gene is TRBV29-1, the J gene TRBJ2-7, with D perhaps TRBD1 or TRBD2 (6 bases each). Germline CDR1 is SQVTM and CDR2 is ANQGSEA. V was clipped by 0 bases and J by 4 bases, with 13 bases between them. This CDR3 is built from 14 residues. The CDR3 loop reads CSVEDPGALYEQYF. The CDR3 DNA reads TGCAGCGTTGAAGATCCGGGGGCCTTATACGAGCAGTACTTC.